The 16 T cell receptor beta chains listed next were all sequenced from one sample in a study of beta chain features in type 1 diabetes. No antigen has been assigned to these receptors. The sequenced template was cDNA made from the entire isolated RNA. TCRdb's copy holds only in-frame clones and misses some; the assay was immunoSEQ multiplex PCR. Of a few hundred thousand clones in the sample, 11% were seen once. Study-level findings and limits: Moderate yet significant TCRB CDR3 shortening was seen in Type 1 diabetes patients in all four CD4+ subsets.

The sequenced sample consisted of naive CD4+ T cells from blood. Receptor source: a man aged 25-40 years with type 1 diabetes.

This chain links TRBV4-2 with TRBJ1-2, with 7 bases that match TRBD1. The length of the CDR3 is 15 residues. V was clipped by 0 bases and J by 5 bases; unmatched bases: 6. CDR1 LGHNA and CDR2 YNFKEQ come from the germline V gene. CDR3 bases: TGTGCCAGCAGCCAAGAAAGGGGGCAAGGGTATGGCTACACCTTC. Translated, it gives CASSQERGQGYGYTF.

The chain couples TRBV6-5 to TRBJ2-3; D might be TRBD2 (5 bases). In germline, CDR1 is MNHEY, CDR2 SVGAGI. V was cut by 2 bases and J by 3 bases, with 6 bases left in between. CDR3 length equals 13 residues. The CDR3 protein is CASSYEGTDTQYF. CDR3 sequence (DNA): TGTGCCAGCAGTTACGAGGGTACAGATACGCAGTATTTT.

The chain has TRBV10-3 and TRBJ2-7, with 7 bases that match TRBD2. CDR3 length: 15 amino acids. Looked up from germline, CDR1 is ENHRY and CDR2 is SYGVKD. Germline trimming cut 5 bases from V and 7 bases from J; bases unmatched to any gene: 14. CDR3 loop: CAISQSRVLGGEQYF. In nucleotides, the CDR3 is TGTGCCATCAGTCAATCCAGGGTCTTGGGGGGGGAGCAGTACTTC.

V gene TRBV6-6 combines with J gene TRBJ2-1; a weak D match, TRBD1 (6 bases). Trimming removed 6 bases at V and 5 bases at J, with 8 bases between. CDR1 and CDR2 (germline): MNHNY, SVGAGI (reference sequence). The CDR3 is made up of 12 amino acids. The CDR3 DNA reads as TGTGCCAGCAGCAGGGGAAACAATGAGCAGTTCTTC. Translated: CASSRGNNEQFF.

The chain combines TRBV6-5 with TRBJ1-5; 10 bases are shared with TRBD1. The CDR3 is 15 residues long. V dropped 0 bases and J dropped 13; count of bases not matched to a gene: 9. The germline gives CDR1 MNHEY, CDR2 SVGAGI. Written as DNA, the CDR3 is TGTGCCAGCAGTTACTCTCCGGGACAGGGGCCGTTTCAGCATTTT. This gives the protein CASSYSPGQGPFQHF.

The DNA of the CDR3 is TGTGCCAGCTCACCACCGGAGGGAAGATCACCCCTCCACTTT. Residues: CASSPPEGRSPLHF. The rearrangement joins TRBV18 to TRBJ1-6, with D hard to call. V dropped 0 bases and J dropped 10 bases, with 10 bases sitting between them. Germline V lookup: CDR1 KGHSH, CDR2 LQKENI. CDR3 size: 14 residues. Full variable domain (rest looked up from reference TRBV18 and TRBJ1-6): NAGVMQNPRHLVRRRGQEARLRCSPMKGHSHVYWYRQLPEEGLKFMVYLQKENIIDESGMPKERFSAEFPKEGPSILRIQQVVRGDSAAYFCASSPPEGRSPLHFGNGTRLTVT.

This clone was seen a few times. The rearrangement uses TRBV7-9 and TRBJ2-6; possibly TRBD2 for D (5 bases). V was cut by 4 bases and J by 4 bases, with 8 bases left in between. CDR1 and CDR2 from the germline V gene are SEHNR and FQNEAQ (reference sequence). CDR3 length equals 14 residues. The CDR3 here is CASSSGNGANVLTF. CDR3 DNA: TGTGCCAGCAGCTCGGGGAACGGGGCCAACGTCCTGACTTTC.

This clone appeared a few times. This sequence joins TRBV27 and TRBJ2-7, with 7 bases fitting TRBD1. V gave up 5 bases and J gave up 3 bases; unmatched junction bases: 7. Germline V gene data show CDR1 as MNHEY and CDR2 as SMNVEV (reference sequence). CDR3 length equals 14 residues. The CDR3 region has the DNA TGTGCCAGCAGTCCCCGACAGGGTCGCTACGAGCAGTACTTC. Its translation is CASSPRQGRYEQYF.

The chain has TRBV29-1 and TRBJ2-1; 9 nucleotides agree with TRBD1. There are 16 residues in the CDR3. V trimming: 5 bases; J trimming: 0 bases; junction bases outside the gene matches: 8. CDR1 and CDR2 (germline): SQVTM, ANQGSEA. DNA of the CDR3: TGCAGCGTTCCGGGACAGGGATCTACCTCCTACAATGAGCAGTTCTTC. Translating it yields CSVPGQGSTSYNEQFF.

V and J are TRBV6-6 and TRBJ2-1, with a weak D call TRBD1 (6 bases). Trimming cost V 3 bases and J 5 bases, with 11 bases left between them. The CDR3 runs 14 residues. Germline CDR1 reads MNHNY; CDR2 reads SVGAGI (reference sequence). The DNA of the CDR3 is TGTGCCAGCAGTTATGGGGGCCCAAACAATGAGCAGTTCTTC. Its protein is CASSYGGPNNEQFF.

V usage is TRBV18 and J usage is TRBJ1-1, with D possibly being TRBD1 (5 bases). V lost 10 bases and J 6 bases, leaving 12 bases between the germline ends. This CDR3 has 11 amino acids. The germline V gene has CDR1 KGHSH and CDR2 LQKENI. CDR3 residues: CATGGGSEAFF. The DNA for the CDR3 is TGTGCCACCGGGGGGGGGTCTGAAGCTTTCTTT.

This rearrangement joins TRBV30 to TRBJ2-7; D possibly corresponds to TRBD2 (5 bases). Germline values: CDR1 GTSNPN, CDR2 SVGIG (reference sequence). V gave up 5 bases and J gave up 0 bases, with 11 bases separating them. The CDR3 totals 13 residues. CDR3 region: CAWQPGGSYEQYF. The CDR3 coding sequence is TGTGCCTGGCAACCTGGAGGCTCCTACGAGCAGTACTTC.

The sample holds a few counts of this clone. This chain connects TRBV28 to TRBJ1-1; 8 positions agree with TRBD1. The CDR3 length is 15 residues. In germline, CDR1 is MDHEN, CDR2 SYDVKM. V lost 6 bases and J lost 3; bases outside the gene matches: 9. The CDR3 loop is CASSEKTGVDTEAFF. The CDR3 nucleotides are TGTGCCAGCAGCGAGAAGACAGGGGTGGACACTGAAGCTTTCTTT.

This clone was seen more than once but under ten times. This same CDR3 is encoded by further DNA sequences in the sample. The chain recombines TRBV14 with TRBJ2-3, with unresolved D. V lost 6 bases and J 4 bases, leaving 5 bases between the germline ends. Germline CDR1 SGHDN, CDR2 FVKESK. CDR3 length: 11 residues. This CDR3 is CASSHSDTQYF. The CDR3 nucleotides read TGTGCCAGCAGTCACTCAGATACGCAGTATTTT.

This clone was picked up a small number of times. The CDR3 loop is CASSSIWTSVQETQYF. The DNA for the CDR3 is TGTGCCAGCAGCTCTATATGGACTAGCGTCCAAGAGACCCAGTACTTC. The J gene is TRBJ2-5, the V gene TRBV5-4; 9 bases match TRBD2. Unmatched junction bases numbered 7, after V lost 3 bases and J lost 1 base. Germline V gene lookup returns CDR1 SGHNT and CDR2 YYREEE (reference sequence). This CDR3 region has 16 residues.

This clone turned up a few times. This chain connects TRBV9 to TRBJ1-6; 11 bases agree with TRBD1. The germline V gene encodes CDR1 SGDLS and CDR2 YYNGEE. The trim removed 2 bases at V and 8 bases at J, leaving 3 bases unmatched. The CDR3 has 15 amino acids. CDR3 sequence: CASSVGGQGDSPLHF. CDR3 DNA: TGTGCCAGCAGCGTTGGGGGACAGGGGGATTCACCCCTCCACTTT.